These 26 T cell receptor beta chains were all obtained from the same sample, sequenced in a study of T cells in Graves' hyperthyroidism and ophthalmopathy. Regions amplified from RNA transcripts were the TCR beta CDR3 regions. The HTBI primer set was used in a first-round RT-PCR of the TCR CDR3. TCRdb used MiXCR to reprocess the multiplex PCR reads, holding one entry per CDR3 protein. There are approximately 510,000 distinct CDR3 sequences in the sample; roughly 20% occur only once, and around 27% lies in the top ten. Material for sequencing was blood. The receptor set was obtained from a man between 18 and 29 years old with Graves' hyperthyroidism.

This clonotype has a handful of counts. CDR3 nucleotides: TGTGCCAGTCAAAGGGGGGTCTACAATGAGCAGTTCTTC. Translated: CASQRGVYNEQFF. J is TRBJ2-1 and V is TRBV27; D possibly uses TRBD1 or TRBD2 (6 bases each). The CDR3 sequence is 13 residues long. The V gene's germline CDR1 is MNHEY and CDR2 SMNVEV (reference sequence). Trimming left V 9 bases short and J 3 bases short, with 12 bases between.

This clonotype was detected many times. CDR3 sequence reads: CASSVGARWAQETQYF. The CDR3 region has the DNA TGTGCCAGCAGCGTAGGAGCACGGTGGGCCCAAGAGACCCAGTACTTC. The rearrangement links TRBV9 to TRBJ2-5; D gene ambiguous. This CDR3 is built from 16 residues. Germline V gives CDR1 SGDLS, CDR2 YYNGEE. Trimming left V 0 bases short and J 1 base short, with 13 bases between.

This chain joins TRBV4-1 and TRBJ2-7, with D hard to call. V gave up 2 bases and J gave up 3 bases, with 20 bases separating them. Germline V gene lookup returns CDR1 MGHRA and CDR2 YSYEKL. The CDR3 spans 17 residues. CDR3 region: CASSQPMRNTPNYEQYF. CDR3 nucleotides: TGCGCCAGCAGCCAACCCATGAGAAATACTCCAAACTACGAGCAGTACTTC.

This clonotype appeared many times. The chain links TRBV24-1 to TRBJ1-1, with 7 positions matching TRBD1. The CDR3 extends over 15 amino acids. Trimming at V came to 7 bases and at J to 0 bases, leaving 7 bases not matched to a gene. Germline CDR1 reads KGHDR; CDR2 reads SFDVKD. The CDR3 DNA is TGTGCCACCAGCCGCCCGGGACAGATGAACACTGAAGCTTTCTTT. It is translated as CATSRPGQMNTEAFF.

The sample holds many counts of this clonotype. The CDR3 coding sequence is TGTGCCAGCAGCTCCGGGACTGTTATCTACGAGCAGTACTTC. Protein product: CASSSGTVIYEQYF. The chain employs TRBV7-2 and TRBJ2-7, with a weak D call TRBD2 (6 bases). Trimming removed 4 bases from V and 3 bases from J, with 13 bases in between. The germline CDR1 and CDR2 sequences are SGHTA and FQGNSA. The CDR3 is made up of 14 amino acids.

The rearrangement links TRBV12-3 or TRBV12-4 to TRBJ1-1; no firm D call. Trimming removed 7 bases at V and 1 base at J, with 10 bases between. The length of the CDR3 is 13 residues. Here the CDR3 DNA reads TGTGCCAGCATCCCGGACGGGAACACTGAAGCTTTCTTT. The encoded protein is CASIPDGNTEAFF.

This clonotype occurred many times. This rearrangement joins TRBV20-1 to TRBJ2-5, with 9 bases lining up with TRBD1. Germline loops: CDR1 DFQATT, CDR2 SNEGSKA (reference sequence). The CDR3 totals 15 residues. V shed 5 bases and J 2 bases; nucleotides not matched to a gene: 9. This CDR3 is CSARWDRVWQETQYF. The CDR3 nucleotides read TGCAGTGCTCGGTGGGACAGGGTGTGGCAAGAGACCCAGTACTTC.

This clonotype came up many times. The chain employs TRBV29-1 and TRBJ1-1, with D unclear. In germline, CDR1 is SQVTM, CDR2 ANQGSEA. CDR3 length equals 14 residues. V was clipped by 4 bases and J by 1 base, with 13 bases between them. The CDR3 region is CSVAGKIKNTEAFF. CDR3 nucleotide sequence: TGCAGCGTTGCGGGCAAGATCAAGAACACTGAAGCTTTCTTT.

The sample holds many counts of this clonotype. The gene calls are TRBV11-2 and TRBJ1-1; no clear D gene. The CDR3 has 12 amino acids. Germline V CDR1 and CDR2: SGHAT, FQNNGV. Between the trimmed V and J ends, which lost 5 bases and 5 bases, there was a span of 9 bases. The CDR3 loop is CASSGIMTEAFF. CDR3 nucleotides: TGTGCCAGCAGCGGAATTATGACTGAAGCTTTCTTT. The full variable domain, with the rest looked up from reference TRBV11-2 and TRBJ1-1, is EAGVAQSPRYKIIEKRQSVAFWCNPISGHATLYWYQQILGQGPKLLIQFQNNGVVDDSQLPKDRFSAERLKGVDSTLKIQPAKLEDSAVYLCASSGIMTEAFFGQGTRLTVV.

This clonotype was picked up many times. The CDR3 DNA reads TGTGCCATCAGTGAATTGCGGGCCTACGGCGAGCAGTACTTC. This sequence encodes CAISELRAYGEQYF. The chain is built from TRBV10-3 and TRBJ2-7, with D possibly TRBD2 on 5 matching bases. Germline lookup yields CDR1 ENHRY and CDR2 SYGVKD. The CDR3 has 14 residues. Trimming pared 3 bases from V and 6 bases from J, leaving 15 bases between.

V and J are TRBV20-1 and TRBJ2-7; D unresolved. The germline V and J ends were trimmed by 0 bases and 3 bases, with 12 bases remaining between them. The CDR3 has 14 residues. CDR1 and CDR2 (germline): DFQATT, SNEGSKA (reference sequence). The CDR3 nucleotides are TGCAGTGCTAGAGAAGGCGGCCGTTACTACGAGCAGTACTTC. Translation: CSAREGGRYYEQYF.

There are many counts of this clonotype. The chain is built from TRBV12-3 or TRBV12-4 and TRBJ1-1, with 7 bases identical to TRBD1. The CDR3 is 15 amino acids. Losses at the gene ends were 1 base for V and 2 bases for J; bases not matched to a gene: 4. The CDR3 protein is CASSLEGQRNTEAFF. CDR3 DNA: TGTGCCAGCAGTTTAGAGGGACAGAGAAACACTGAAGCTTTCTTT.

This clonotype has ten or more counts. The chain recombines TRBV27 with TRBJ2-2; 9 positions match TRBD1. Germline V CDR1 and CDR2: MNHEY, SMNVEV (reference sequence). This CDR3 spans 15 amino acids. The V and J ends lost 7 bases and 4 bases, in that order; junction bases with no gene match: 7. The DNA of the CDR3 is TGTGCCAGCACCCGTGGGACAGGGATCACCGGGGAGCTGTTTTTT. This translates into CASTRGTGITGELFF.

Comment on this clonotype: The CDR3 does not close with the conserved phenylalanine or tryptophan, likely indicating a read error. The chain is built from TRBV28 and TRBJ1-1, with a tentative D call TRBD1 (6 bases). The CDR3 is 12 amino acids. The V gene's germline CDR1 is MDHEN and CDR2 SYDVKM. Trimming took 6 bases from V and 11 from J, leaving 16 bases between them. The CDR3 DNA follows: TGTGCCAGCAGAAAGGACAGTGTGAGTGCTTTCTCT. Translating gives CASRKDSVSAFS.

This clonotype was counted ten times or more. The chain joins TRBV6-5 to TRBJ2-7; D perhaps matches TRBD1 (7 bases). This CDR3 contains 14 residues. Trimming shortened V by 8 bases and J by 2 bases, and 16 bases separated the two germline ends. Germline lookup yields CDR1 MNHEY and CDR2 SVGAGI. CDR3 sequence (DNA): TGTGCCAGCCACCGACAGGGACTCCCCTACGAGCAGTACTTC. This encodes CASHRQGLPYEQYF.

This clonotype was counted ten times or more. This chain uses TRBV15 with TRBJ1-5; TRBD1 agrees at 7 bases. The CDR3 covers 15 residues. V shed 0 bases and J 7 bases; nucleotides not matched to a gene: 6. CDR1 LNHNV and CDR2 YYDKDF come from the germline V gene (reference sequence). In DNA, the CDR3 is TGTGCCACCAGCAGAGATCTCTCAGGGGGACAGCCCCAGCATTTT. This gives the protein CATSRDLSGGQPQHF.

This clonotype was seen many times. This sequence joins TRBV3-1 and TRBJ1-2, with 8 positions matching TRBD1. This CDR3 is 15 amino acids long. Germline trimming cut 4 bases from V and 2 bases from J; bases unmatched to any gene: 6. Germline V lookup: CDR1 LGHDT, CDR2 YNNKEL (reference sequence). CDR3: CASSLGQGRNYGYTF. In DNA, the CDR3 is TGTGCCAGCAGCCTCGGACAGGGAAGGAACTATGGCTACACCTTC.

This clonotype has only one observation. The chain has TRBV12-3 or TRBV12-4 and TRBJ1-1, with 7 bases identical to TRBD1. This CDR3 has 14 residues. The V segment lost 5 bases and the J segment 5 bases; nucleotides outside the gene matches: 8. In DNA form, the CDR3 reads TGTGCCAGCAGTCAAAGGGGGCCGAGGACTGAAGCTTTCTTT. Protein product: CASSQRGPRTEAFF.

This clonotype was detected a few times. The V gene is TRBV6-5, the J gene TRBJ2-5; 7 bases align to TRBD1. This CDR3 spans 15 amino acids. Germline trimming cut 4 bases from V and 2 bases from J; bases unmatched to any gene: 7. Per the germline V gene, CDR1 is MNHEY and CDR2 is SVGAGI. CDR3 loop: CASSLWDREQETQYF. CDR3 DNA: TGTGCCAGCAGTTTATGGGACAGAGAACAAGAGACCCAGTACTTC.

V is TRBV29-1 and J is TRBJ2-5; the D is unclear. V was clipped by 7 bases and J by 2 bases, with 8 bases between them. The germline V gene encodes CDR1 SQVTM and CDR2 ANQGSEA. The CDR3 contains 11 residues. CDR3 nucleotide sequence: TGCAGCGGAAGCTATCAAGAGACCCAGTACTTC. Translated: CSGSYQETQYF.

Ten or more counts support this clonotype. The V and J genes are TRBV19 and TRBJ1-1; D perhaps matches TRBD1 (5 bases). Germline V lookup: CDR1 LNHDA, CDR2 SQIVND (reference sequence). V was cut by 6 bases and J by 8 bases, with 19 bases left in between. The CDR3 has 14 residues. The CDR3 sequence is CASSPRGVGHEAFF. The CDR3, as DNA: TGTGCCAGTAGCCCTCGGGGGGTAGGGCACGAAGCTTTCTTT.

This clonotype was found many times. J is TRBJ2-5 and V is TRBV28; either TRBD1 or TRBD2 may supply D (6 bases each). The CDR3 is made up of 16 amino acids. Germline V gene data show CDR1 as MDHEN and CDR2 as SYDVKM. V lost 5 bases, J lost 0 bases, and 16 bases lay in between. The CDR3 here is CASSEGGSIYQETQYF. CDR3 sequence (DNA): TGTGCCAGCAGTGAGGGGGGCTCCATTTACCAAGAGACCCAGTACTTC.

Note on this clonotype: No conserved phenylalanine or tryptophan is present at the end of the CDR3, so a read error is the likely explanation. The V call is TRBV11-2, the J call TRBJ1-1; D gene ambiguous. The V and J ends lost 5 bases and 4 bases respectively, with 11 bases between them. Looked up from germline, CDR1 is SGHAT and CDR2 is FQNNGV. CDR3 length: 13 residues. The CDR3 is CASSPGWVTEAFV. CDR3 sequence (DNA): TGTGCCAGCAGCCCTGGTTGGGTCACTGAAGCTTTCGTT.

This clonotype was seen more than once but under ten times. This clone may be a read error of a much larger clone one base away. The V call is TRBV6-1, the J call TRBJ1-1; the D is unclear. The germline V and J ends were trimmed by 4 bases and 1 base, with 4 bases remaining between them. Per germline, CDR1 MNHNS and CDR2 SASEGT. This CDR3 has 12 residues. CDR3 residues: CASSVRNTEAFF. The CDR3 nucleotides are TGTGCCAGCAGTGTCCGGAACACTGAAGCTTTCTTT.

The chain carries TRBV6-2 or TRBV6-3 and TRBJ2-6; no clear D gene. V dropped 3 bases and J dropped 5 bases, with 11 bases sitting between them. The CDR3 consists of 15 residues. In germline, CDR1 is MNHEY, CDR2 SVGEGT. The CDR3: CASSYGPGWANVLTF. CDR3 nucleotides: TGTGCCAGCAGTTATGGTCCGGGTTGGGCCAACGTCCTGACTTTC.

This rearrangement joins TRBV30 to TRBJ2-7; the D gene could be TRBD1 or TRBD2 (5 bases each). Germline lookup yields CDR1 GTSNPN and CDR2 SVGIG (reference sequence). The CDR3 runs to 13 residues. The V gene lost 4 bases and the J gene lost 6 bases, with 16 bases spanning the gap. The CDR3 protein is CAWNEGQGSEQYF. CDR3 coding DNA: TGTGCCTGGAATGAGGGGCAGGGTAGCGAGCAGTACTTC.